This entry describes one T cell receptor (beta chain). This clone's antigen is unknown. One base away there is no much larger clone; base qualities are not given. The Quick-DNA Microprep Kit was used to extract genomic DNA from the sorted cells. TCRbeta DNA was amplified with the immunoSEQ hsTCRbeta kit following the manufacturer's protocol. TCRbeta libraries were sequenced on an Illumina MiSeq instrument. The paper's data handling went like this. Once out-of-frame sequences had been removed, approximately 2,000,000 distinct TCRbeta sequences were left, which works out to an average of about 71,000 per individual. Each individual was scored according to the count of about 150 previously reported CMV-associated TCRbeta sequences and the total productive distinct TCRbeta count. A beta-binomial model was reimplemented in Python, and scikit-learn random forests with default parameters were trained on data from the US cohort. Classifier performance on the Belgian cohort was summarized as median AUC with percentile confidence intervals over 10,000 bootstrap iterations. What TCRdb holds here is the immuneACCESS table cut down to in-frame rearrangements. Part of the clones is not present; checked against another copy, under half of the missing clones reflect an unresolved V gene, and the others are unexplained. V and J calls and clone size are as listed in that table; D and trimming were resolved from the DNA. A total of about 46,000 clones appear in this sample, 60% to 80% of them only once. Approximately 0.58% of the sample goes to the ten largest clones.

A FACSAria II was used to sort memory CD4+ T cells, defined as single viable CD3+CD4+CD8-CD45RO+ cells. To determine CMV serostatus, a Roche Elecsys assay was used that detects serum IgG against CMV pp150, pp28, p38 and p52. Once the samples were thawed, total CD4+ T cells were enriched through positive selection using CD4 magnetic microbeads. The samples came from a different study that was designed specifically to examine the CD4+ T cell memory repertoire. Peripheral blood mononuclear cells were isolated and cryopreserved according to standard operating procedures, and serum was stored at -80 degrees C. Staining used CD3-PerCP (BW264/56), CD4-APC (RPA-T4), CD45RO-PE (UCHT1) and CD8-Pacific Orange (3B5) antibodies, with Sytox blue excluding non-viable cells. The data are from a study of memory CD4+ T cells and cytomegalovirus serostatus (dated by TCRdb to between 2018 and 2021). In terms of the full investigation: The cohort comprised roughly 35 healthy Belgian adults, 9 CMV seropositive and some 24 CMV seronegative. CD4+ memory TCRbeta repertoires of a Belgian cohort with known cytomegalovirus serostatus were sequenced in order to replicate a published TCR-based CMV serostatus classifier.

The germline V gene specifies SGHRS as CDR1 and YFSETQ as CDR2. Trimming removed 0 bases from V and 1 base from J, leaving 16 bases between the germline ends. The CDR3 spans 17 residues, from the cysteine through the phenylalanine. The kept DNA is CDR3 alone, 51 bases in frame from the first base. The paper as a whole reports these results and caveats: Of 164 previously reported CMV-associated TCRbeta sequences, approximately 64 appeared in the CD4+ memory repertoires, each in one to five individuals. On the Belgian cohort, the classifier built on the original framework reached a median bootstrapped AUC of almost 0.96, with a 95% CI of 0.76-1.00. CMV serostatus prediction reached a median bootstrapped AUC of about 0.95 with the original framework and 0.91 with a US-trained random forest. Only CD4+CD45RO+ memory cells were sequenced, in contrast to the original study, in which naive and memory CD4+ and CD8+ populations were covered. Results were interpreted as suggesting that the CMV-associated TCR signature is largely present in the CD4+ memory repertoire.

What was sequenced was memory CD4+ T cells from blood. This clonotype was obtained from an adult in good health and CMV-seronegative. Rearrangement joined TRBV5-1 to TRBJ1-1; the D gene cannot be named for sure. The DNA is TGCGCCAGCAGCTTGGCCGAAAAGGGTTGGGGGAACACTGAAGCTTTCTTT. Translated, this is CASSLAEKGWGNTEAFF. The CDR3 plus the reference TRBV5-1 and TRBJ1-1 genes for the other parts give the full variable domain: KAGVTQTPRYLIKTRGQQVTLSCSPISGHRSVSWYQQTPGQGLQFLFEYFSETQRNKGNFPGRFSGRQFSNSRSEMNVSTLELGDSALYLCASSLAEKGWGNTEAFFGQGTRLTVV.